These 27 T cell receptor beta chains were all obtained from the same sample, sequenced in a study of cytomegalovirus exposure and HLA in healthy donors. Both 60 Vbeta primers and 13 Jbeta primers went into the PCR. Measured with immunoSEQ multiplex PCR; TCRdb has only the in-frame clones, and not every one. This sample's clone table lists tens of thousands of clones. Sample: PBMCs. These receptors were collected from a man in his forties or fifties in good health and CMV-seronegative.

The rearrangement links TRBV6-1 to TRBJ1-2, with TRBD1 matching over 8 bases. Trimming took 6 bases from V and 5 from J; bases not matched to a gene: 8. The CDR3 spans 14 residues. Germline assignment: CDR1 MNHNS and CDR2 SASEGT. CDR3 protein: CASRKGTGGYGYTF. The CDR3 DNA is TGTGCCAGCAGAAAGGGGACAGGCGGTTATGGCTACACCTTC.

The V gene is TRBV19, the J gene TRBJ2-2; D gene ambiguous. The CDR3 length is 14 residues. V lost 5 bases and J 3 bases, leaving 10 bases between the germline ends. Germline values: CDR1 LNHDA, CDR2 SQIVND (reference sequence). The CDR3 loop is CASSSHRDTGELFF. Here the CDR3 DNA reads TGTGCCAGTAGTTCCCACCGGGACACCGGGGAGCTGTTTTTT.

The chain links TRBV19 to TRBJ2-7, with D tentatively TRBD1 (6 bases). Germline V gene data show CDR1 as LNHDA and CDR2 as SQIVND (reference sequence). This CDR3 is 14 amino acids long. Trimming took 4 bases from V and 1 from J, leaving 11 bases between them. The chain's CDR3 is CASSRVRGSYEQYF. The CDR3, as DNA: TGTGCCAGTAGTAGGGTCAGGGGTTCCTACGAGCAGTACTTC.

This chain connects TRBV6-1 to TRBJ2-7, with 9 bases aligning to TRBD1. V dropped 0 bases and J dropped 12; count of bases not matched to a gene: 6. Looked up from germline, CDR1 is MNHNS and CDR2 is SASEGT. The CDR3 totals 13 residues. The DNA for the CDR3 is TGTGCCAGCAGTGAAGCAGGACGGGGACAGGGGTACTTC. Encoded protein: CASSEAGRGQGYF.

The DNA of the CDR3 is TGTGCCAGCAGCTCGCTACCGGGACAGGGGTCTGGGGCCAACGTCCTGACTTTC. Translation: CASSSLPGQGSGANVLTF. V and J are TRBV13 and TRBJ2-6; 10 bases are shared with TRBD1. This CDR3 has 18 amino acids. From germline, CDR1 is PRHDT and CDR2 FYEKMQ (reference sequence). V gave up 4 bases and J gave up 1 base; unmatched junction bases: 7.

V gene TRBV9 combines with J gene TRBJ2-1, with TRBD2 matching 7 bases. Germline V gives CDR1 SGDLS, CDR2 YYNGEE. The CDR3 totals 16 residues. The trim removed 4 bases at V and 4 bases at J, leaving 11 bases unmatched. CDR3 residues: CASSTRLAGTYNEQFF. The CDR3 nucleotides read TGTGCCAGCAGCACCCGACTAGCCGGAACTTACAATGAGCAGTTCTTC.

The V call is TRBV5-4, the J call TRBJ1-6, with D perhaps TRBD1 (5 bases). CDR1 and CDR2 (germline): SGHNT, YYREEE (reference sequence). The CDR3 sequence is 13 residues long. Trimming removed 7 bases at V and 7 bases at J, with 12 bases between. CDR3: CASQGSINSPLHF. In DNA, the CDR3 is TGTGCCAGCCAGGGCTCTATAAATTCACCCCTCCACTTT.

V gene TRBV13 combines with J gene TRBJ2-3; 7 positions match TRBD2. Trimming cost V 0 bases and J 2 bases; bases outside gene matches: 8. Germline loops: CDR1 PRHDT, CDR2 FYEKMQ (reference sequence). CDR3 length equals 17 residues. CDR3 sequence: CASSLGILADYTDTQYF. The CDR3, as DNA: TGTGCCAGCAGCTTAGGCATTCTAGCGGATTACACAGATACGCAGTATTTT.

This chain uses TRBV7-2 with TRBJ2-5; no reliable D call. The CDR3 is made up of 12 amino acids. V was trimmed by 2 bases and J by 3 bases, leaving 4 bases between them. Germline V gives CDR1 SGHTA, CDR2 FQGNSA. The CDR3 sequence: CASSLQKETQYF. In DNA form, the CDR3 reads TGTGCCAGCAGCTTACAGAAAGAGACCCAGTACTTC.

CDR3 in DNA: TGTGCCAGCAGTGAACAGGGACTCTATGGCTACACCTTC. Amino acids: CASSEQGLYGYTF. The chain has TRBV2 and TRBJ1-2; TRBD1 is a possible D gene (5 bases). This CDR3 has 13 amino acids. V lost 2 bases and J 4 bases, leaving 8 bases between the germline ends. Germline V lookup: CDR1 SNHLY, CDR2 FYNNEI.

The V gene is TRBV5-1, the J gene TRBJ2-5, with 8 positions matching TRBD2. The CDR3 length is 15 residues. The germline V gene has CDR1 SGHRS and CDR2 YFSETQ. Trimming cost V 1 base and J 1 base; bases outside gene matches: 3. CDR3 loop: CASSLKRGIQETQYF. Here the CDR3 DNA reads TGCGCCAGCAGCTTGAAGCGGGGGATCCAAGAGACCCAGTACTTC. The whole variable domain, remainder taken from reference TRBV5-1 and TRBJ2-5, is KAGVTQTPRYLIKTRGQQVTLSCSPISGHRSVSWYQQTPGQGLQFLFEYFSETQRNKGNFPGRFSGRQFSNSRSEMNVSTLELGDSALYLCASSLKRGIQETQYFGPGTRLLVL.

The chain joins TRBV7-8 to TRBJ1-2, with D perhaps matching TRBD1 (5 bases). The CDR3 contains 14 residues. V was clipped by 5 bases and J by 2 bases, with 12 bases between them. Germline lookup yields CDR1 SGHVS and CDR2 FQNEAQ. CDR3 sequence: CASSAGQKNYGYTF. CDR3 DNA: TGTGCCAGCAGCGCCGGACAAAAGAACTATGGCTACACCTTC.

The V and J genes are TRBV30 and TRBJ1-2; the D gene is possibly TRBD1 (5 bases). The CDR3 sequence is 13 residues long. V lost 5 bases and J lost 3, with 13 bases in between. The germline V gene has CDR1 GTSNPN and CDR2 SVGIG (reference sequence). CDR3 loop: CAWGETDDYGYTF. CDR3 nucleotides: TGTGCCTGGGGTGAGACAGACGACTATGGCTACACCTTC.

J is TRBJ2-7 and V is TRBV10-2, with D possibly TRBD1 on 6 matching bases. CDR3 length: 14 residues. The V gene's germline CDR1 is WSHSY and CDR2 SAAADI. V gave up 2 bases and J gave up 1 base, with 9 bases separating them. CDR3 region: CASSEIDRSYEQYF. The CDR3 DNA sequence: TGCGCCAGCAGTGAGATCGACAGGTCCTACGAGCAGTACTTC.

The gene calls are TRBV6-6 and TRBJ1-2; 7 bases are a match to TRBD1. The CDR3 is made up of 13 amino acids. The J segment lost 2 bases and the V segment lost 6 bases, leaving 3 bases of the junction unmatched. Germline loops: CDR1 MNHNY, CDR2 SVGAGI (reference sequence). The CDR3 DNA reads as TGTGCCAGCAGCCAGGGACAGAACTATGGCTACACCTTC. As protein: CASSQGQNYGYTF.

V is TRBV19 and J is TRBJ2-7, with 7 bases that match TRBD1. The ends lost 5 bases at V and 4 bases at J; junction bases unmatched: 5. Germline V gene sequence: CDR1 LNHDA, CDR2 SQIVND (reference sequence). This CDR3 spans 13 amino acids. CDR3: CASSVTGMYEQYF. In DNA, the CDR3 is TGTGCCAGTAGTGTGACAGGGATGTACGAGCAGTACTTC.

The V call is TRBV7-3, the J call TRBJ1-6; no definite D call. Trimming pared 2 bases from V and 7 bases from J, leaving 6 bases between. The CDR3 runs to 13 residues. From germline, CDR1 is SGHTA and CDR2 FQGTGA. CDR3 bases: TGTGCCAGCAGCTTAGAACAGAATTCACCCCTCCACTTT. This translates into CASSLEQNSPLHF.

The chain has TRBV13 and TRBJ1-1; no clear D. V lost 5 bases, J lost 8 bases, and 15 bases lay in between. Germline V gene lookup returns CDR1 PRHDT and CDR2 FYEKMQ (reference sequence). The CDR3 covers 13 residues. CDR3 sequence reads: CASSPTWQTEAFF. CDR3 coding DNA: TGTGCCAGCAGCCCAACCTGGCAAACAGAAGCTTTCTTT.

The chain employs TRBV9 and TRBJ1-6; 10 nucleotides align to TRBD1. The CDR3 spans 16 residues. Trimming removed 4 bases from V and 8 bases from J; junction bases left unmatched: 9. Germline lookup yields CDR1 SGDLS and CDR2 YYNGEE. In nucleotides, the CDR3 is TGTGCCAGCAGCTTCGGTCCCGGGACAGGGGATTCACCCCTCCACTTT. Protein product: CASSFGPGTGDSPLHF. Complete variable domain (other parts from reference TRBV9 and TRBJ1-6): DSGVTQTPKHLITATGQRVTLRCSPRSGDLSVYWYQQSLDQGLQFLIQYYNGEERAKGNILERFSAQQFPDLHSELNLSSLELGDSALYFCASSFGPGTGDSPLHFGNGTRLTVT.

In nucleotides, the CDR3 is TGTGCCAGCAGCTCTCGTAGGACTAGGTTACACCATGAGCAGTTCTTC. It is translated as CASSSRRTRLHHEQFF. This chain uses TRBV7-8 with TRBJ2-1, with 7 bases matching TRBD2. This CDR3 is 16 amino acids long. Trimming took 4 bases from V and 8 from J; bases not matched to a gene: 14. In germline, CDR1 is SGHVS, CDR2 FQNEAQ.

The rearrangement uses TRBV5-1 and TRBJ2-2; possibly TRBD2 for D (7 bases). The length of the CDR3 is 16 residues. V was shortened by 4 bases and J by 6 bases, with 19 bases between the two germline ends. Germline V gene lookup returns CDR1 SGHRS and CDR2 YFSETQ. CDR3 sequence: CASSIGSGGLPGELFF. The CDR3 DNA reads TGCGCCAGCAGCATAGGTTCGGGGGGCCTCCCCGGGGAGCTGTTTTTT.

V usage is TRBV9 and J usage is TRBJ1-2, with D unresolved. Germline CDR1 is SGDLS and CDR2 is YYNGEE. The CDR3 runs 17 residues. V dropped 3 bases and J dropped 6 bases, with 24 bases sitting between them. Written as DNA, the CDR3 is TGTGCCAGCAGCGCCACCTTATATTTAACTCAGGATAATGGCTACACCTTC. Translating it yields CASSATLYLTQDNGYTF.

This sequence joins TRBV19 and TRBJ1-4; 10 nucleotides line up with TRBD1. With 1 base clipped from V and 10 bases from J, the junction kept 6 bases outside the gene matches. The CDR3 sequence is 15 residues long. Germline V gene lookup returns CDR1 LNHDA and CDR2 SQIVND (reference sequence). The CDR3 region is CASSIAGTGAPKLFF. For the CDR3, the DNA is TGTGCCAGTAGTATAGCAGGGACAGGGGCCCCAAAACTGTTTTTT.

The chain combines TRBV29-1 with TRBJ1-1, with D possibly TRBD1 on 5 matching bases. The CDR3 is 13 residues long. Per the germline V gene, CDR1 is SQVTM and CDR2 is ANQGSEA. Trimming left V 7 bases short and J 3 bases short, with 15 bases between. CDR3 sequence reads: CSGRWGVDTEAFF. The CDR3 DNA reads TGCAGCGGTCGGTGGGGGGTAGACACTGAAGCTTTCTTT.

Here the CDR3 reads CASRLATTYNEQFF. Here the CDR3 DNA reads TGTGCCAGCAGATTAGCGACAACCTACAATGAGCAGTTCTTC. The chain has TRBV6-6 and TRBJ2-1, with a possible D match to TRBD2 (5 bases). Germline CDR1 MNHNY, CDR2 SVGAGI (reference sequence). CDR3 length: 14 residues. Trimming took 6 bases from V and 2 from J, leaving 11 bases between them.

The CDR3 coding sequence is TGTGCCAGCAGCTTAAGCGGGGCGGGCGGGGAGCTGTTTTTT. This translates into CASSLSGAGGELFF. The chain couples TRBV7-6 to TRBJ2-2; 7 bases line up with TRBD2. With V trimmed by 2 bases and J by 7 bases, 4 bases remained unmatched. Looked up from germline, CDR1 is SGHVS and CDR2 is FNYEAQ. The CDR3 sequence is 14 residues long.

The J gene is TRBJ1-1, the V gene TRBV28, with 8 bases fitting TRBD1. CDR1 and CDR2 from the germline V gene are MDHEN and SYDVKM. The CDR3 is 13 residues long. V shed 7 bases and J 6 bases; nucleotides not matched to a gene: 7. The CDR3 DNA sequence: TGTGCCAGCACTCGAGGACAGGGTCCTGAAGCTTTCTTT. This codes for CASTRGQGPEAFF.